The sequence of this TCR beta chain was determined in a study of shared clonotypes between healthy human individuals. Study findings and constraints: Sampling was confined to blood; repertoires within tissues likely differ. It was the non-shared clonotypes that had lower generation probabilities than clonotypes shared by all four donors. What naive subsets generally showed was a larger estimated richness than memory subsets showed.

A note on this clone: Its antigen is as yet unknown.

The protocol was immunoSEQ multiplex PCR, while the TCRdb copy is restricted to in-frame clones and leaves out a portion. The sample holds around 690,000 clones, about 92% seen once. Per germline, CDR1 SGHTA and CDR2 FQGNSA. V shed 2 bases and J shed 7 bases, with 7 bases lying between them. This CDR3 comprises 12 residues. Sequenced input: memory CD8+ T cells from PBMCs. Subset meaning: CD45RO+ cells pooled with CCR7-negative TemRA cells. V gene TRBV7-2 combines with J gene TRBJ2-3; D not resolved. This sequence originates from a man aged 18 to 35 in good health. Some clones in this sample may be carry-over from other donors' samples. The CDR3, as DNA: TGTGCCAGCAGCTTAATCCTCAATACGCAGTATTTT. Protein sequence: CASSLILNTQYF.